The T cell receptor beta chain described here comes from a study of blood T cell repertoires in COVID-19. About the research overall: PBMCs, B-cell-depleted T cells, or T cells provided the cDNA or gDNA that made up the material.

Assay used: immunoSEQ multiplex PCR; TCRdb lists only in-frame clones, some missing. The sample lists about 350,000 clones, approximately 89% occurring once. This sequence was found in a woman in her sixties with COVID-19, enrolled during active disease. The sequencing sample was made of peripheral blood.

Here the CDR3 reads CAWRGAGNPYEQYF. CDR3 DNA sequence: TGTGCCTGGAGGGGGGCGGGTAACCCCTACGAGCAGTACTTC. This sequence joins TRBV30 and TRBJ2-7; tentative D call: TRBD1 (6 bases). This CDR3 is 14 amino acids long. CDR1 and CDR2 from the germline V gene are GTSNPN and SVGIG (reference sequence). Trimming removed 3 bases from V and 2 bases from J, with 14 bases in between. Full variable domain (outside the CDR3, taken from reference TRBV30 and TRBJ2-7): SQTIHQWPATLVQPVGSPLSLECTVEGTSNPNLYWYRQAAGRGLQLLFYSVGIGQISSEVPQNLSASRPQDRQFILSSKKLLLSDSGFYLCAWRGAGNPYEQYFGPGTRLTVT.